The following is a T cell receptor (beta chain) sequence with its context. The sample is drawn from a study of PD-1 blockade in classical Hodgkin lymphoma. Sequencing was performed with immunoSEQ multiplex PCR; in TCRdb, only in-frame clones are kept and a portion is missing. Of approximately 13,000 clones listed, over 75% are singletons. Every patient was affected by relapse after autologous stem cell transplantation, while exposure to brentuximab vedotin was not uniform. The CDR3 consists of 18 residues. Germline V gene sequence: CDR1 SGHNT, CDR2 YYREEE (reference sequence). The ends were cut back, 1 base at V and 4 bases at J, with 23 bases in the middle.

The specimen comprised peripheral blood mononuclear cells (PBMCs), sampled at baseline. The receptor comes from a human donor with classical Hodgkin lymphoma. This chain uses TRBV5-4 with TRBJ1-2; possible D gene TRBD1, 6 bases. The CDR3 nucleotides are TGTGCCAGCAGCTTGTGGGGGGCAGAAGAGGCCGGCGGCTATGGCTACACCTTC. This translates into CASSLWGAEEAGGYGYTF.